This T cell receptor beta chain was captured in a study of T cell clones after liver transplantation. Across the study: Immunosuppression withdrawal was tried within 2 years after liver transplantation in this trial. Patients counted as tolerant after at least one year off all immunosuppression, enzymes not exceeding twice normal. Timepoints were pre-transplant, pre-withdrawal, and after withdrawal was completed or failed.

This CDR3 is built from 15 residues. Germline CDR1 and CDR2: LNHNV and YYDKDF (reference sequence). V dropped 3 bases and J dropped 4 bases, with 12 bases sitting between them. The repertoire was sequenced with immunoSEQ multiplex PCR; TCRdb's copy has only in-frame clones and lacks some. The sample contains about 33,000 clones, 90% to 95% of which appear only once. The sequence was collected from a human patient who received a liver transplant. The graft donor may have contributed some T cells. The chain has TRBV15 and TRBJ2-2; D may correspond to TRBD1 or TRBD2 (5 bases each). The input for sequencing was CD8+ T cells from blood, taken 12 months after liver transplant. CDR3 residues: CATSSTRAGTGELFF. CDR3 in DNA: TGTGCCACCAGCAGCACCAGGGCGGGCACCGGGGAGCTGTTTTTT.